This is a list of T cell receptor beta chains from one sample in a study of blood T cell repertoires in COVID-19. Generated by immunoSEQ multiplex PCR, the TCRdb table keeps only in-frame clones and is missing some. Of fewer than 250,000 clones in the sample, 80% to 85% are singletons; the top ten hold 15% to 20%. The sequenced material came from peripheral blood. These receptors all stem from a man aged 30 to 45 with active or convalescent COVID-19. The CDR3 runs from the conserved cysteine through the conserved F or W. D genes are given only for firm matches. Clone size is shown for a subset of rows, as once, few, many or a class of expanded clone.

CDR3aa: CATSRDSPPTGEGEQYF
CDR3nt: TGTGCCACCAGCAGAGATTCCCCCCCGACAGGGGAAGGCGAGCAGTACTTC
j_gene: TRBJ2-7
v_gene: TRBV15
abundance: few
d_gene: TRBD1

CDR3aa: CASSPESSYNSPLHF
CDR3nt: TGTGCCAGCAGTCCCGAGAGCTCCTATAATTCACCCCTCCACTTT
j_gene: TRBJ1-6
v_gene: TRBV2
abundance: NA
d_gene: NA

CDR3aa: CASRGTRNEKLFF
CDR3nt: TGTGCCAGCAGGGGGACAAGGAATGAAAAACTGTTTTTT
j_gene: TRBJ1-4
v_gene: TRBV28
abundance: NA
d_gene: NA

CDR3aa: CARDSGTSGEQYF
CDR3nt: TGTGCCAGAGACTCTGGGACTAGCGGCGAGCAGTACTTC
j_gene: TRBJ2-7
v_gene: TRBV2
abundance: few
d_gene: TRBD2

CDR3aa: CASSLGGGATGELFF
CDR3nt: TGTGCCAGCAGCTTAGGGGGCGGAGCCACCGGGGAGCTGTTTTTT
j_gene: TRBJ2-2
v_gene: TRBV11-3
abundance: once
d_gene: NA

CDR3aa: CASSAGTAAGNTIYF
CDR3nt: TGTGCCAGCAGCGCGGGGACAGCCGCTGGAAACACCATATATTTT
j_gene: TRBJ1-3
v_gene: TRBV2
abundance: NA
d_gene: TRBD1

CDR3aa: CASTTPLTGDSPLHF
CDR3nt: TGTGCCAGCACCACGCCCCTAACAGGGGATTCACCCCTCCACTTT
j_gene: TRBJ1-6
v_gene: TRBV28
abundance: NA
d_gene: TRBD1

CDR3aa: CASSRGGGTSSNQPQHF
CDR3nt: TGTGCCAGCAGTCGAGGGGGGGGCACTTCGAGCAATCAGCCCCAGCATTTT
j_gene: TRBJ1-5
v_gene: TRBV13
abundance: NA
d_gene: NA

CDR3aa: CASSQTANYGYTF
CDR3nt: TGTGCCAGCAGTCAGACAGCTAACTATGGCTACACCTTC
j_gene: TRBJ1-2
v_gene: TRBV27
abundance: few
d_gene: NA

CDR3aa: CASSVEDGPEAFF
CDR3nt: TGTGCCAGCAGCGTAGAAGATGGCCCTGAAGCTTTCTTT
j_gene: TRBJ1-1
v_gene: TRBV9
abundance: NA
d_gene: NA

CDR3aa: CASSWGGVGRHPGYTF
CDR3nt: TGTGCCAGCAGTTGGGGGGGGGTCGGGAGACACCCGGGCTACACCTTC
j_gene: TRBJ1-2
v_gene: TRBV28
abundance: few
d_gene: NA

CDR3aa: CASSSELAPFRDTQYF
CDR3nt: TGTGCCAGCAGCTCGGAACTAGCCCCCTTTAGGGATACGCAGTATTTT
j_gene: TRBJ2-3
v_gene: TRBV7-2
abundance: NA
d_gene: NA

CDR3aa: CASSARLREYF
CDR3nt: TGTGCCAGCAGCGCCCGCTTGAGGGAGTACTTC
j_gene: TRBJ2-7
v_gene: TRBV11-2
abundance: few
d_gene: NA

CDR3aa: CASSLTGFRNQPQHF
CDR3nt: TGTGCCAGCAGCCTTACAGGGTTTAGGAATCAGCCCCAGCATTTT
j_gene: TRBJ1-5
v_gene: TRBV28
abundance: NA
d_gene: NA

CDR3aa: CASSQDHWGATYEQYF
CDR3nt: TGCGCCAGCAGCCAAGATCACTGGGGAGCAACCTACGAGCAGTACTTC
j_gene: TRBJ2-7
v_gene: TRBV4-3
abundance: NA
d_gene: NA

CDR3aa: CASSGQANQPQHF
CDR3nt: TGTGCCAGTAGTGGACAGGCCAATCAGCCCCAGCATTTT
j_gene: TRBJ1-5
v_gene: TRBV19
abundance: NA
d_gene: TRBD1

CDR3aa: CASSLEPGTDEQFF
CDR3nt: TGTGCCAGCAGCTTGGAGCCTGGGACAGATGAGCAGTTCTTC
j_gene: TRBJ2-1
v_gene: TRBV5-5
abundance: NA
d_gene: TRBD1

CDR3aa: CASLEDSPGDTQYF
CDR3nt: TGTGCCAGCCTTGAGGACTCCCCTGGGGATACGCAGTATTTT
j_gene: TRBJ2-3
v_gene: TRBV2
abundance: few
d_gene: NA

CDR3aa: CASSFLAPTGELFF
CDR3nt: TGCGCCAGCAGCTTCCTAGCGCCTACCGGGGAGCTGTTTTTT
j_gene: TRBJ2-2
v_gene: TRBV5-1
abundance: NA
d_gene: NA

CDR3aa: CASSYRAGGLGYNEQFF
CDR3nt: TGTGCCAGCAGCTATCGAGCGGGAGGTCTCGGCTACAATGAGCAGTTCTTC
j_gene: TRBJ2-1
v_gene: TRBV11-2
abundance: NA
d_gene: TRBD2

CDR3aa: CSVGGTTSYEQYF
CDR3nt: TGCAGCGTTGGCGGGACTACGTCCTACGAGCAGTACTTC
j_gene: TRBJ2-7
v_gene: TRBV29-1
abundance: NA
d_gene: TRBD2

CDR3aa: CASSFGTRSYNEQFF
CDR3nt: TGCGCCAGCAGCTTCGGGACTCGCTCCTACAATGAGCAGTTCTTC
j_gene: TRBJ2-1
v_gene: TRBV5-1
abundance: few
d_gene: NA

CDR3aa: CASSISWGVPGELFF
CDR3nt: TGTGCCAGTAGTATTAGTTGGGGAGTTCCCGGGGAGCTGTTTTTT
j_gene: TRBJ2-2
v_gene: TRBV19
abundance: NA
d_gene: NA

CDR3aa: CAISGGDNQPQHF
CDR3nt: TGTGCCATCAGTGGGGGAGATAATCAGCCCCAGCATTTT
j_gene: TRBJ1-5
v_gene: TRBV10-3
abundance: NA
d_gene: NA

CDR3aa: CASSYSASSLYEQYF
CDR3nt: TGTGCCAGCAGTTACTCGGCTAGTAGTCTCTACGAGCAGTACTTC
j_gene: TRBJ2-7
v_gene: TRBV6-5
abundance: NA
d_gene: NA

CDR3aa: CASRETSSSTDTQYF
CDR3nt: TGTGCCAGCAGAGAGACTAGCAGCAGCACAGATACGCAGTATTTT
j_gene: TRBJ2-3
v_gene: TRBV2
abundance: NA
d_gene: TRBD2

CDR3aa: CASSQDFGDTKNIQYF
CDR3nt: TGCGCCAGCAGCCAAGACTTCGGGGATACCAAAAACATTCAGTACTTC
j_gene: TRBJ2-4
v_gene: TRBV4-3
abundance: NA
d_gene: NA

CDR3aa: CASSPRTSGSYEQYF
CDR3nt: TGTGCCAGCTCACCCAGGACTAGCGGGTCCTACGAGCAGTACTTC
j_gene: TRBJ2-7
v_gene: TRBV18
abundance: NA
d_gene: TRBD2

CDR3aa: CASSQSTAGTEAFF
CDR3nt: TGTGCCAGCAGCCAATCCACAGCGGGCACTGAAGCTTTCTTT
j_gene: TRBJ1-1
v_gene: TRBV16
abundance: NA
d_gene: NA

CDR3aa: CATSSGSTDTQYF
CDR3nt: TGTGCCACCAGCAGCGGGAGCACAGATACGCAGTATTTT
j_gene: TRBJ2-3
v_gene: TRBV24-1
abundance: NA
d_gene: NA

CDR3aa: CASGSDGAFF
CDR3nt: TGTGCCAGCGGCTCTGACGGGGCTTTCTTT
j_gene: TRBJ1-1
v_gene: TRBV4-2
abundance: NA
d_gene: NA

CDR3aa: CASSKYVRYSNQPQHF
CDR3nt: TGTGCCAGCAGCAAATATGTCAGGTATAGCAATCAGCCCCAGCATTTT
j_gene: TRBJ1-5
v_gene: TRBV21-1
abundance: NA
d_gene: NA

CDR3aa: CASRAGQGPLYEQYF
CDR3nt: TGTGCCAGCAGGGCGGGACAGGGACCTCTCTACGAGCAGTACTTC
j_gene: TRBJ2-7
v_gene: TRBV2
abundance: NA
d_gene: TRBD1

CDR3aa: CASISGQDNEQFF
CDR3nt: TGTGCCAGCATTTCGGGACAGGACAATGAGCAGTTCTTC
j_gene: TRBJ2-1
v_gene: TRBV6-5
abundance: NA
d_gene: TRBD1

CDR3aa: CASSLADRRYGYTF
CDR3nt: TGTGCCAGCAGCTTAGCCGACAGGCGCTATGGCTACACCTTC
j_gene: TRBJ1-2
v_gene: TRBV7-9
abundance: NA
d_gene: NA

CDR3aa: CASSSTGTANEKLFF
CDR3nt: TGTGCCAGCAGCTCTACCGGGACAGCGAATGAAAAACTGTTTTTT
j_gene: TRBJ1-4
v_gene: TRBV28
abundance: NA
d_gene: TRBD1

CDR3aa: CAWRRPPGQGIHEQYF
CDR3nt: TGTGCCTGGAGACGTCCACCGGGACAGGGGATTCACGAGCAGTACTTC
j_gene: TRBJ2-7
v_gene: TRBV30
abundance: NA
d_gene: TRBD1

CDR3aa: CASTSWGGTEQYF
CDR3nt: TGTGCCAGCACCTCATGGGGGGGAACCGAGCAGTACTTC
j_gene: TRBJ2-7
v_gene: TRBV14
abundance: NA
d_gene: TRBD2

CDR3aa: CASSSGQGISPLHF
CDR3nt: TGTGCCAGCAGTTCCGGACAGGGCATATCACCCCTCCACTTT
j_gene: TRBJ1-6
v_gene: TRBV6-2/TRBV6-3
abundance: NA
d_gene: TRBD1

CDR3aa: CASRVGRSTDTQYF
CDR3nt: TGTGCCAGCAGGGTGGGGCGAAGCACAGATACGCAGTATTTT
j_gene: TRBJ2-3
v_gene: TRBV5-6
abundance: NA
d_gene: NA

CDR3aa: CASSRDSQETQYF
CDR3nt: TGTGCCAGCAGCCGGGACTCCCAAGAGACCCAGTACTTC
j_gene: TRBJ2-5
v_gene: TRBV5-4
abundance: NA
d_gene: NA